This T cell receptor beta chain was captured by sequencing in a study of blood T cell repertoires in COVID-19. Study as a whole: The United States, Italy and Spain provided the acute and convalescent COVID-19 samples. PBMCs, B-cell-depleted T cells, or T cells were the source of the cDNA or gDNA that made up the material.

Original processing notes: How many nucleated cells were present was estimated from reference gene primer amplification. Libraries were prepared by immunoSEQ multiplex PCR; TCRdb keeps only in-frame clonotypes and omits some of them. V and J calls plus clone size are reproduced from that table; the DNA served to infer D and trimming. The data contain roughly 110,000 clones, approximately 81% of them singletons. V was pared by 5 bases and J by 7 bases, with 8 bases of the junction left unmatched. This CDR3 region has 15 residues. The germline V gene encodes CDR1 LGHDT and CDR2 YNNKEL (reference sequence). A few counts support this clone.

The chain couples TRBV3-1 (or the pseudogene TRBV3-2) to TRBJ2-7; 13 nucleotides align to TRBD2. The material sequenced was peripheral blood. This clonotype was obtained from a human donor in a cohort sampled during active COVID-19. The CDR3 coding sequence is TGTGCCAGCAGCTTCCGACTAGCGGGAGGAACGGAGCAGTACTTC. This gives the protein CASSFRLAGGTEQYF.